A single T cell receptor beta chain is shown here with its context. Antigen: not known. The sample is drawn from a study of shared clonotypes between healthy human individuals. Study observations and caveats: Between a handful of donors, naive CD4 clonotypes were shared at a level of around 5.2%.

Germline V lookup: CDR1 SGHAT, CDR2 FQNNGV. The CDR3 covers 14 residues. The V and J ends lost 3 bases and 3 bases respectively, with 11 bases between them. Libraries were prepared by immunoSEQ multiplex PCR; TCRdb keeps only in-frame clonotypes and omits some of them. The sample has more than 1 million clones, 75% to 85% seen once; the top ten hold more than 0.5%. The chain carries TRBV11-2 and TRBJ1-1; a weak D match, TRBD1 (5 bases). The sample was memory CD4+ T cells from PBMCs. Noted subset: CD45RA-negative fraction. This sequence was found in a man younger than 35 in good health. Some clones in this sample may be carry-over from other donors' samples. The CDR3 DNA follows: TGTGCCAGCAGCTTTGACAGCGGTTACACTGAAGCTTTCTTT. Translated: CASSFDSGYTEAFF.